These 5 T cell receptor beta chains originate from one sample sequenced in a study of T cells expressing NK-cell markers. From the 5' RACE reads, TCRdb lists one entry per CDR3 protein and no DNA. The listing records 300,000 to 450,000 distinct CDR3 sequences. Sequenced input: blood T cells: a sorted CD56 or NKG2C T cell subset, CD4+ or CD8+ T cells, or bulk PBMC T cells (not recorded which). These TCRs come from a man aged 18 to 69 in good health.

The chain has TRBV12-3 or TRBV12-4 and TRBJ2-7. The CDR3 has 14 amino acids. The CDR3 sequence is CASSFRHQSYEQYF.

The gene calls are TRBV3-1 and TRBJ2-1; TCRdb indicates TRBD2, and absent DNA this call remains unverified. Germline V CDR1 and CDR2: LGHDT, YNNKEL (reference sequence). The length of the CDR3 is 18 residues. The CDR3 reads CASSQDRVMRGVGNEQFF.

J is TRBJ2-1 and V is TRBV15. The CDR3 consists of 13 residues. Germline V gene data show CDR1 as LNHNV and CDR2 as YYDKDF (reference sequence). The CDR3 reads CATSSYVVNEQFF.

The rearrangement uses TRBV18 and TRBJ1-2. There are 15 residues in the CDR3. The germline V gene encodes CDR1 KGHSH and CDR2 LQKENI. The CDR3 here is CASSPPVGDFYGYTF.

This chain links TRBV12-3 or TRBV12-4 with TRBJ2-1; without DNA, the TCRdb call of TRBD1 cannot be checked. The length of the CDR3 is 12 residues. The CDR3 loop reads CASSYTGVSEFF.